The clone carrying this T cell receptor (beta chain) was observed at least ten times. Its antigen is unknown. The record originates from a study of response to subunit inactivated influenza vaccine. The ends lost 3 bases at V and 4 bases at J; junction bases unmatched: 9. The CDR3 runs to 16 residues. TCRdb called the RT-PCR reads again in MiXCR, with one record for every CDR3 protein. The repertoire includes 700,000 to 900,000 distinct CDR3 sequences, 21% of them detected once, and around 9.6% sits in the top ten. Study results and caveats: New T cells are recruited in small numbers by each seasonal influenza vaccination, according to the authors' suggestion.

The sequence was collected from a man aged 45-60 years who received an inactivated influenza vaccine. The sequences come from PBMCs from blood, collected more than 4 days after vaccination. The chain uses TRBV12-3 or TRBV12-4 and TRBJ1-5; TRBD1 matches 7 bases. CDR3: CASSLSTGVGNQPQHF. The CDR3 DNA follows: TGTGCCAGCAGTTTGTCCACAGGGGTCGGTAATCAGCCCCAGCATTTT.